These T cell receptor beta chains were read from a single sample in a study of identical twins. TCRdb reprocessed the 5' RACE reads with MiXCR, giving one entry per CDR3 protein. The sample lists approximately 210,000 distinct CDR3 sequences, approximately 15% occurring once. These data were likewise used in another study, on T cells expressing NK-cell markers.

The sequenced sample consisted of CD8+ T cells sorted from blood. These receptors all stem from a woman aged 18-29 years in good health. Each CDR3 is given with its conserved first and last residue. Each record gives: CDR3 DNA, CDR3 protein, D gene, clone size, CDR3 length, V gene, J gene. A D gene is named only where the DNA matches it firmly. Clone size is shown for a subset of rows, as once, few, many or a class of expanded clone.

CDR3 DNA: TGTGCCAGCGGGGGAGGGACAGATACGCAGTATTTT
CDR3 protein: CASGGGTDTQYF
D gene: TRBD2
clone size: many
CDR3 length: 12
V gene: TRBV12-3/TRBV12-4
J gene: TRBJ2-3

CDR3 DNA: TGTGCCAGCAGTGACTGGACTAGCGGGCAGAATGAGCAGTTCTTC
CDR3 protein: CASSDWTSGQNEQFF
D gene: TRBD2
clone size: .
CDR3 length: 15
V gene: TRBV2
J gene: TRBJ2-1

CDR3 DNA: TGCAGTGCCTCCGGTCAGGGGGCTGCCGAGCAGTACTTC
CDR3 protein: CSASGQGAAEQYF
D gene: TRBD1
clone size: .
CDR3 length: 13
V gene: TRBV20-1
J gene: TRBJ2-7

CDR3 DNA: TGTGCCAGTACGCCGGTATATCTCACGGCAGAAAAACTGTTTTTT
CDR3 protein: CASTPVYLTAEKLFF
D gene: .
clone size: .
CDR3 length: 15
V gene: TRBV6-1
J gene: TRBJ1-4

CDR3 DNA: TGTGCCAGCAGTTGGATTTCGACTAGCGGGGGAGGCGAGACCCAGTACTTC
CDR3 protein: CASSWISTSGGGETQYF
D gene: TRBD2
clone size: .
CDR3 length: 17
V gene: TRBV6-5
J gene: TRBJ2-5

CDR3 DNA: TGTGCCAGCAGCTCACCGGGACAGGGGTTTGAAGAGCAGTTCTTC
CDR3 protein: CASSSPGQGFEEQFF
D gene: TRBD1
clone size: few
CDR3 length: 15
V gene: TRBV11-2
J gene: TRBJ2-1

CDR3 DNA: TGTGCCAGCAGCTTAAGGACTAGCGGGACTTCCTACCATGAGCAGTTCTTC
CDR3 protein: CASSLRTSGTSYHEQFF
D gene: TRBD2
clone size: .
CDR3 length: 17
V gene: TRBV7-2
J gene: TRBJ2-1

CDR3 DNA: TGTGCCAGCAGTTCAGGGGGCACTGAAGCTTTCTTT
CDR3 protein: CASSSGGTEAFF
D gene: TRBD1
clone size: many
CDR3 length: 12
V gene: TRBV12-3/TRBV12-4
J gene: TRBJ1-1

CDR3 DNA: TGTGCCACATATCGGGGGGACACCGGGGAGCTGTTTTTT
CDR3 protein: CATYRGDTGELFF
D gene: TRBD2
clone size: few
CDR3 length: 13
V gene: TRBV2
J gene: TRBJ2-2

CDR3 DNA: TGCGCCAGCAGCCTCGGCGGTCCCCGCAATGAGCAGTTCTTC
CDR3 protein: CASSLGGPRNEQFF
D gene: .
clone size: many
CDR3 length: 14
V gene: TRBV5-1
J gene: TRBJ2-1

CDR3 DNA: TGCAGCGTTGGGCGGGAAGCTTTCTTT
CDR3 protein: CSVGREAFF
D gene: .
clone size: .
CDR3 length: 9
V gene: TRBV29-1
J gene: TRBJ1-1

CDR3 DNA: TGTGCCATCAGTGGGACTGGGGCGAGAGAGACCCAGTACTTC
CDR3 protein: CAISGTGARETQYF
D gene: .
clone size: many
CDR3 length: 14
V gene: TRBV10-3
J gene: TRBJ2-5

CDR3 DNA: TGTGCCAGCAGTTTCCCCAGCGAGGGAGGAGGATTAGAGGTGAATGAGCAGTTCTTC
CDR3 protein: CASSFPSEGGGLEVNEQFF
D gene: .
clone size: many
CDR3 length: 19
V gene: TRBV6-2/TRBV6-3
J gene: TRBJ2-1

CDR3 DNA: TGCGCCAGCAGCCTTCGACTAGCGGGGAGACCCCAGGAGGATACGCAGTATTTT
CDR3 protein: CASSLRLAGRPQEDTQYF
D gene: TRBD2
clone size: few
CDR3 length: 18
V gene: TRBV4-1
J gene: TRBJ2-3

CDR3 DNA: TGTGCCAGCAGCCTCAGGGGACAGGCTTACAATGAGCAGTTCTTC
CDR3 protein: CASSLRGQAYNEQFF
D gene: TRBD1
clone size: .
CDR3 length: 15
V gene: TRBV7-6
J gene: TRBJ2-1

CDR3 DNA: TGTGCCACCAGTGATTTGCAAGAGACCCAGTACTTC
CDR3 protein: CATSDLQETQYF
D gene: .
clone size: few
CDR3 length: 12
V gene: TRBV24-1
J gene: TRBJ2-5

CDR3 DNA: TGCGCCAGCAGCCAAGAGGAGGGTTATGAAGCTTTCTTT
CDR3 protein: CASSQEEGYEAFF
D gene: .
clone size: .
CDR3 length: 13
V gene: TRBV4-3
J gene: TRBJ1-1

CDR3 DNA: TGTGCCAGCTCACCAGGGGGGCGCGGATACAATGAGCAGTTCTTC
CDR3 protein: CASSPGGRGYNEQFF
D gene: .
clone size: few
CDR3 length: 15
V gene: TRBV18
J gene: TRBJ2-1

CDR3 DNA: TGCGCCAGCAGCCAAGAGGGACACGAGCAGTACTTC
CDR3 protein: CASSQEGHEQYF
D gene: .
clone size: .
CDR3 length: 12
V gene: TRBV4-1
J gene: TRBJ2-7

CDR3 DNA: TGCGCCAGCAGCCAGGGCCGATTCAATGAGCAGTTCTTC
CDR3 protein: CASSQGRFNEQFF
D gene: .
clone size: few
CDR3 length: 13
V gene: TRBV4-3
J gene: TRBJ2-1

CDR3 DNA: TGTGCCAGCAGTGAAGCGCTTCAGAGGGGCTCACCCCTCCACTTT
CDR3 protein: CASSEALQRGSPLHF
D gene: .
clone size: .
CDR3 length: 15
V gene: TRBV2
J gene: TRBJ1-6

CDR3 DNA: TGTGCCAGCAGCTTAGGGTTAGCACCCAATGAGCAGTTCTTC
CDR3 protein: CASSLGLAPNEQFF
D gene: .
clone size: few
CDR3 length: 14
V gene: TRBV11-2
J gene: TRBJ2-1

CDR3 DNA: TGTGCCAGCAGCCTATCGGGACGGGAGGTGGATGGCTACACCTTC
CDR3 protein: CASSLSGREVDGYTF
D gene: .
clone size: .
CDR3 length: 15
V gene: TRBV3-1
J gene: TRBJ1-2

CDR3 DNA: TGTGCCAGCAGCCCAGTGAGCTCCTACAATGAGCAGTTCTTC
CDR3 protein: CASSPVSSYNEQFF
D gene: .
clone size: .
CDR3 length: 14
V gene: TRBV6-2/TRBV6-3
J gene: TRBJ2-1

CDR3 DNA: TGTTCCAGCAGTTACTCGAGCGGGGAGCTGTTTTTT
CDR3 protein: CSSSYSSGELFF
D gene: .
clone size: .
CDR3 length: 12
V gene: TRBV6-5
J gene: TRBJ2-2

CDR3 DNA: TGTGCCAGCAGTCTACCCGGCTACTACGAGCAGTACTTC
CDR3 protein: CASSLPGYYEQYF
D gene: .
clone size: few
CDR3 length: 13
V gene: TRBV12-3/TRBV12-4
J gene: TRBJ2-7

CDR3 DNA: TGTGCCAGCAGCTTAGTGGCGGGAGGGGGTGAGCAGTTCTTC
CDR3 protein: CASSLVAGGGEQFF
D gene: TRBD2
clone size: .
CDR3 length: 14
V gene: TRBV11-2
J gene: TRBJ2-1

CDR3 DNA: TGTGCCAGCAGCTTTACGGGGGGCTACACCTTC
CDR3 protein: CASSFTGGYTF
D gene: .
clone size: few
CDR3 length: 11
V gene: TRBV7-9
J gene: TRBJ1-2

CDR3 DNA: TGTGCCAGCAGCGCGGGACAGGGCAATCAGCCCCAGCATTTT
CDR3 protein: CASSAGQGNQPQHF
D gene: TRBD1
clone size: few
CDR3 length: 14
V gene: TRBV9
J gene: TRBJ1-5